The 18 T cell receptor beta chains in this list originate from one sample, sequenced in a study of blood T cell repertoires in COVID-19. TCRdb's table, derived via immunoSEQ multiplex PCR, lists solely in-frame clones and lacks some. The sample includes over 300,000 clones, 70% to 90% seen only once; the top ten take just over 7%. Sample: peripheral blood. The receptor source for this set is a human donor in a cohort sampled during active COVID-19.

The chain combines TRBV15 with TRBJ2-5; tentatively, D is TRBD1 (5 bases). From germline, CDR1 is LNHNV and CDR2 YYDKDF (reference sequence). Trimming took 2 bases from V and 0 from J, leaving 10 bases between them. The CDR3 covers 15 residues. Written as DNA, the CDR3 is TGTGCCACCAGCAGAAAAGGGGCGTACCAAGAGACCCAGTACTTC. Translated, it gives CATSRKGAYQETQYF. The full variable domain, completed using reference TRBV15 and TRBJ2-5, is DAMVIQNPRYQVTQFGKPVTLSCSQTLNHNVMYWYQQKSSQAPKLLFHYYDKDFNNEADTPDNFQSRRPNTSFCFLDIRSPGLGDTAMYLCATSRKGAYQETQYFGPGTRLLVL.

This chain uses TRBV3-1 (or the pseudogene TRBV3-2) with TRBJ1-2; 9 bases are a match to TRBD1. Trimming took 6 bases from V and 10 from J; bases not matched to a gene: 9. Germline V gene data show CDR1 as LGHDT and CDR2 as YNNKEL (reference sequence). CDR3 length: 13 residues. CDR3 DNA: TGTGCCAGCAGAATCCGGGACAGGGAAGACTACACCTTC. Translation: CASRIRDREDYTF.

The CDR3 nucleotides read TGTGCCTGGAGGCGGACAGAGACAACCTATGGCACTGAAGCTTTCTTT. It is translated as CAWRRTETTYGTEAFF. The chain recombines TRBV30 with TRBJ1-1, with D perhaps TRBD1 (6 bases). CDR1 is GTSNPN and CDR2 is SVGIG in the germline V gene (reference sequence). The CDR3 totals 16 residues. V lost 3 bases to trimming and J lost 4 bases, with 21 bases between them.

This chain uses TRBV6-6 with TRBJ2-7; TRBD1 matches at 8 bases. Trimming took 6 bases from V and 6 from J; bases not matched to a gene: 13. The CDR3 is 15 residues long. Germline values: CDR1 MNHNY, CDR2 SVGAGI (reference sequence). CDR3 in amino acids: CASSPIFQGAIEQYF. The CDR3 DNA reads TGTGCCAGCAGCCCGATTTTTCAGGGGGCGATCGAGCAGTACTTC.

The gene calls are TRBV5-1 and TRBJ2-1; TRBD2 matches at 8 bases. Germline V gene data show CDR1 as SGHRS and CDR2 as YFSETQ. Trimming at V came to 1 base and at J to 10 bases, leaving 1 base not matched to a gene. The CDR3 has 12 residues. CDR3 protein: CASSLLAGEQFF. The CDR3 bases are TGCGCCAGCAGCTTGTTAGCGGGGGAGCAGTTCTTC.

A few counts support this clone. The rearrangement joins TRBV7-9 to TRBJ2-7; 8 positions agree with TRBD2. The V segment lost 4 bases and the J segment 0 bases; nucleotides outside the gene matches: 8. This CDR3 is 16 amino acids long. CDR1 is SEHNR, CDR2 FQNEAQ, per germline (reference sequence). For the CDR3, the DNA is TGTGCCAGCAGCTCCCCCAGCGGGGGCCTCTCCTACGAGCAGTACTTC. Protein product: CASSSPSGGLSYEQYF.

The genes are TRBV28 and TRBJ1-1, with D perhaps matching TRBD1 (5 bases). Germline V gene data show CDR1 as MDHEN and CDR2 as SYDVKM. This CDR3 is built from 16 residues. The ends were cut back, 4 bases at V and 0 bases at J, with 15 bases in the middle. The CDR3 DNA follows: TGTGCCAGCAGTTCCCGAAACAGGAGATTGAACACTGAAGCTTTCTTT. Translated, it gives CASSSRNRRLNTEAFF.

The chain uses TRBV21-1 and TRBJ2-1; the DNA was not used to check the table's D call, TRBD1. TRBV21-1 is a known pseudogene. The CDR3 loop spans 19 amino acids. Here the CDR3 reads CASSPPGQGPISSYNEQFF. The CDR3 nucleotides are TGTGCCAGCAGCCCTCCGGGACAGGGACCGATTAGCTCCTACAATGAGCAGTTCTTC.

This sequence joins TRBV14 and TRBJ2-5; 10 bases map to TRBD2. J was trimmed by 4 bases and V by 1 base; bases with no gene match: 15. CDR1 is SGHDN and CDR2 is FVKESK in the germline V gene. This CDR3 has 19 amino acids. CDR3 protein: CASSQGRGSGGAVAETQYF. In DNA, the CDR3 is TGTGCCAGCAGCCAAGGTCGTGGAAGCGGGGGGGCCGTGGCAGAGACCCAGTACTTC.

This chain uses TRBV24-1 with TRBJ2-3, with TRBD2 identical over 7 bases. This CDR3 is built from 14 residues. CDR1 is KGHDR and CDR2 is SFDVKD in the germline V gene. The V segment lost 6 bases and the J segment 1 base; nucleotides outside the gene matches: 3. For the CDR3, the DNA is TGTGCCACCAGTACTAGCGACGGCACAGATACGCAGTATTTT. Translated, it gives CATSTSDGTDTQYF.

The V gene is TRBV28, the J gene TRBJ1-1, with a weak D call TRBD1 (5 bases). CDR1 and CDR2 from the germline V gene are MDHEN and SYDVKM. The CDR3 has 16 residues. V shed 5 bases and J shed 2 bases, with 18 bases lying between them. In nucleotides, the CDR3 is TGTGCCAGCAGTCCAAGACTGACAGTCTTAAACACTGAAGCTTTCTTT. Its protein product is CASSPRLTVLNTEAFF. The whole variable domain, filled in from reference TRBV28 and TRBJ1-1, reads DVKVTQSSRYLVKRTGEKVFLECVQDMDHENMFWYRQDPGLGLRLIYFSYDVKMKEKGDIPEGYSVSREKKERFSLILESASTNQTSMYLCASSPRLTVLNTEAFFGQGTRLTVV.

The chain recombines TRBV18 with TRBJ2-7, with 9 bases matching TRBD2. Germline assignment: CDR1 KGHSH and CDR2 LQKENI. The V gene end was trimmed by 6 bases and the J gene end by 4 bases; junction bases not matched to a gene: 7. This CDR3 has 14 residues. The CDR3 DNA follows: TGTGCCAGCTCCCGTGGACTAGCGAATTACGAGCAGTACTTC. Protein: CASSRGLANYEQYF. Based on the CDR3 plus reference TRBV18 and TRBJ2-7, the full variable domain is NAGVMQNPRHLVRRRGQEARLRCSPMKGHSHVYWYRQLPEEGLKFMVYLQKENIIDESGMPKERFSAEFPKEGPSILRIQQVVRGDSAAYFCASSRGLANYEQYFGPGTRLTVT.

This clone came up a few times. The rearrangement links TRBV27 to TRBJ1-1, with D possibly matching TRBD1 (5 bases). V was clipped by 8 bases and J by 9 bases, with 13 bases between them. CDR1 MNHEY and CDR2 SMNVEV come from the germline V gene (reference sequence). The CDR3 has 11 amino acids. The CDR3 loop reads CASQREGKAFF. CDR3 coding DNA: TGTGCCAGCCAGAGGGAGGGGAAAGCTTTCTTT.

V and J are TRBV3-1 (or the pseudogene TRBV3-2) and TRBJ1-1; D possibly corresponds to TRBD1 (5 bases). With 4 bases removed from V and 3 bases from J, the gap between germline ends came to 12 bases. The CDR3 runs to 14 residues. Germline values: CDR1 LGHDT, CDR2 YNNKEL (reference sequence). CDR3 bases: TGTGCCAGCAGCCGCTCAGGGCCTTACACTGAAGCTTTCTTT. This translates into CASSRSGPYTEAFF.

This rearrangement joins TRBV19 to TRBJ1-2, with 9 bases identical to TRBD1. This CDR3 is built from 14 residues. Trimming removed 6 bases from V and 4 bases from J; junction bases left unmatched: 6. The germline gives CDR1 LNHDA, CDR2 SQIVND (reference sequence). The CDR3 protein is CASSPTGGGYGYTF. The CDR3 DNA reads as TGTGCCAGTAGCCCGACAGGGGGTGGCTATGGCTACACCTTC.

The chain employs TRBV18 and TRBJ1-3; the match to TRBD1 covers 9 bases. Trimming at V came to 1 base and at J to 6 bases, leaving 7 bases not matched to a gene. The CDR3 length is 16 residues. The germline V gene encodes CDR1 KGHSH and CDR2 LQKENI. Here the CDR3 reads CASSPLVTGGENTIYF. For the CDR3, the DNA is TGTGCCAGCTCACCACTTGTGACAGGGGGTGAAAACACCATATATTTT.

The chain is built from TRBV5-6 and TRBJ2-7; TRBD2 is a possible D gene (6 bases). Germline assignment: CDR1 SGHDT and CDR2 YYEEEE. CDR3 size: 17 residues. The V end lost 4 bases, the J end lost 2 bases, and 22 bases lay between the germline ends. The CDR3: CASSRISGGTWTYEQYF. The CDR3 DNA reads as TGTGCCAGCAGCCGCATAAGCGGCGGGACTTGGACCTACGAGCAGTACTTC.

The table lists this clone with a count of one. This sample includes further DNA sequences coding for the same CDR3. Here the CDR3 DNA reads TGTGCCTGGAGTAGAACAGCGAACACTGAAGCTTTCTTT. Its translation: CAWSRTANTEAFF. The chain combines TRBV30 with TRBJ1-1, with D unclear. This CDR3 is built from 13 residues. CDR1 is GTSNPN, CDR2 SVGIG, per germline (reference sequence). Deletions cut 2 bases from V and 1 base from J, with 8 bases between.